The 9 T cell receptor beta chains below all came from one sample that was sequenced in a study of CD8 T cells in ankylosing spondylitis. TCRdb re-called the 5' RACE reads with MiXCR, one entry per CDR3 protein. The data show under 250,000 distinct CDR3 sequences, about 30% seen once. The specimen was blood, either unsorted or a sorted T cell fraction (not recorded which). The receptors here all came from a male donor with ankylosing spondylitis or in good health (not recorded which).

This chain joins TRBV7-9 and TRBJ2-7; TRBD1 is a possible D gene (6 bases). Germline V CDR1 and CDR2: SEHNR, FQNEAQ (reference sequence). Trimming pared 2 bases from V and 5 bases from J, leaving 19 bases between. The length of the CDR3 is 16 residues. The CDR3 DNA is TGTGCCAGCAGCTTAATCGGCTTAGGGGGTCAGGACGAGCAGTACTTC. The encoded protein is CASSLIGLGGQDEQYF.

This clonotype appeared many times. The chain joins TRBV20-1 to TRBJ1-5; tentative D call: TRBD1 (5 bases). The CDR3 has 13 residues. The V gene lost 3 bases and the J gene lost 1 base, with 7 bases spanning the gap. The germline V gene encodes CDR1 DFQATT and CDR2 SNEGSKA (reference sequence). The CDR3 bases are TGCAGTGCTAGGAGGACAAGCAATCAGCCCCAGCATTTT. This sequence encodes CSARRTSNQPQHF.

The chain uses TRBV4-2 and TRBJ2-7; possible D gene TRBD1, 5 bases. Between the trimmed V and J ends, which lost 0 bases and 5 bases, there was a span of 11 bases. CDR1 and CDR2 (germline): LGHNA, YNFKEQ. The CDR3 is 14 amino acids. In DNA form, the CDR3 reads TGTGCCAGCAGCCAAGATAAAAGGGGCCACGAGCAGTACTTC. Encoded protein: CASSQDKRGHEQYF.

V is TRBV7-8 and J is TRBJ2-7, with D perhaps matching TRBD1 (5 bases). This CDR3 spans 15 amino acids. Germline V gives CDR1 SGHVS, CDR2 FQNEAQ. Deletions cut 5 bases from V and 7 bases from J, with 21 bases between. Here the CDR3 DNA reads TGTGCCAGCAGCCCTGGGGCAGGGTTTTTTGCGGAGCAGTACTTC. Protein product: CASSPGAGFFAEQYF.

The rearrangement links TRBV12-3 or TRBV12-4 to TRBJ2-7; possibly TRBD2 for D (5 bases). V was clipped by 4 bases and J by 0 bases, with 10 bases between them. The CDR3 covers 14 residues. The CDR3 DNA reads as TGTGCCAGCAGTTCTGGGCTAGCCTCCTACGAGCAGTACTTC. Translating gives CASSSGLASYEQYF.

This clonotype was detected a few times. This rearrangement joins TRBV27 to TRBJ2-4; possibly TRBD1 for D (5 bases). Germline V gene sequence: CDR1 MNHEY, CDR2 SMNVEV (reference sequence). The ends were cut back, 3 bases at V and 3 bases at J, with 12 bases in the middle. This CDR3 has 15 amino acids. CDR3 protein: CASSLSRVGKNIQYF. CDR3 in DNA: TGTGCCAGCAGTTTGTCCAGGGTTGGCAAAAACATTCAGTACTTC.

This clonotype was counted once. The gene calls are TRBV4-1 and TRBJ2-7; D ambiguous. The CDR3 runs 12 residues. CDR1 and CDR2 from the germline V gene are MGHRA and YSYEKL. V lost 4 bases and J 2 bases, leaving 6 bases between the germline ends. CDR3 DNA: TGCGCCAGCAGCCCCTCGGCCTACGAGCAGTACTTC. Its protein product is CASSPSAYEQYF.

This clonotype was picked up a small number of times. The genes are TRBV20-1 and TRBJ2-1; TRBD2 aligns across 10 bases. V lost 4 bases, J lost 8 bases, and 11 bases stayed unmatched. This CDR3 has 15 residues. The germline CDR1 and CDR2 sequences are DFQATT and SNEGSKA (reference sequence). The CDR3 DNA reads as TGCAGTGCTACCGCAGCGGGGGGGCCACGGGATGAGCAGTTCTTC. This translates into CSATAAGGPRDEQFF.

The chain employs TRBV3-1 and TRBJ2-5, with D perhaps TRBD2 (5 bases). The length of the CDR3 is 14 residues. CDR1 is LGHDT and CDR2 is YNNKEL in the germline V gene (reference sequence). V shed 2 bases and J shed 2 bases, with 9 bases lying between them. The DNA of the CDR3 is TGTGCCAGCAGCCAATCGTCGGGGCAAGAGACCCAGTACTTC. Protein: CASSQSSGQETQYF.